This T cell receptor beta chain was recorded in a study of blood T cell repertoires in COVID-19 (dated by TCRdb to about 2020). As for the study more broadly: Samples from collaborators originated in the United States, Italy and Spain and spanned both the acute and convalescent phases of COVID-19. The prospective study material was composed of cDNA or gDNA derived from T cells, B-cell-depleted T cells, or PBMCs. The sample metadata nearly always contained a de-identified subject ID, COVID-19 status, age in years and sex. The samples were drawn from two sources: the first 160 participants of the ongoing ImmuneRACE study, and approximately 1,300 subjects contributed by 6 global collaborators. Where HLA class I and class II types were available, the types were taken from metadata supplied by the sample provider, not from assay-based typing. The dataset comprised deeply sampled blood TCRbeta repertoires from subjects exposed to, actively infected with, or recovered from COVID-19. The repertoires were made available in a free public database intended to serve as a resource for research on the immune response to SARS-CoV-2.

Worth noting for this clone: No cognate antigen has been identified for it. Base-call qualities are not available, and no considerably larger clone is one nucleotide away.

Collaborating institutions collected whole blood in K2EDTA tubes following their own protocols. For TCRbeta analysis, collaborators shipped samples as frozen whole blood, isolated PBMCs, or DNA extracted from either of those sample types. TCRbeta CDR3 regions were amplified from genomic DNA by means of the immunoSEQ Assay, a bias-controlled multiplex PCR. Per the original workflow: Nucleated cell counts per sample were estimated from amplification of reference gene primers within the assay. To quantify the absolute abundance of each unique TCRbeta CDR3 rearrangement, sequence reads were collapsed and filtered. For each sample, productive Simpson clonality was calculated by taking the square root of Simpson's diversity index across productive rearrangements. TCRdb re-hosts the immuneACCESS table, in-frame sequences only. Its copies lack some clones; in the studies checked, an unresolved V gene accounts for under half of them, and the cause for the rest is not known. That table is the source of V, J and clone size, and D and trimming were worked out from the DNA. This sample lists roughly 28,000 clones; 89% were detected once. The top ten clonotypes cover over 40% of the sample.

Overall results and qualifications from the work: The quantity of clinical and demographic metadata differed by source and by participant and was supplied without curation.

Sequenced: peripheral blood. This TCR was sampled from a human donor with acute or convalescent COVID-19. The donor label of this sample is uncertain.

For the CDR3, the sequence is CASSYGTGTSGNEQFF. The nucleotide sequence reads as follows: TGTGCCAGCAGTTACGGTACCGGGACTAGCGGTAATGAGCAGTTCTTC. The chain is made from TRBV6-5 and TRBJ2-1; 11 bases in the junction line up with TRBD2. The CDR3 numbers 16 residues from cysteine through phenylalanine. The DNA shown is the 48-base CDR3, in frame from base 1. Per the germline V gene, MNHEY is the CDR1 and SVGAGI is the CDR2. V lost 2 bases and J lost 7 bases, and the count of bases not matched to a germline gene is 7.